What follows describes a single TCR beta chain. What it binds is unknown. Before sequencing took place, the ViraFEST assay used viral peptide pools to expand antigen-specific CD4+ T cells. At the end of around 11 days of culture, CD4+ T cells were isolated. Two doses of either BNT162b2 or mRNA-1273 were given to each participant. A half-medium replacement with IL-2 medium was carried out on days 3 and 7. The record originates from a study of vaccination effects on CD4 cells after COVID-19. In germline, CDR1 is MNHEY, CDR2 SMNVEV (reference sequence). The CDR3 totals 13 residues. The trim removed 4 bases at V and 4 bases at J, leaving 0 bases unmatched. The assay was immunoSEQ multiplex PCR, and TCRdb's table has in-frame clones only and misses some. The sample carries around 81,000 clones, around four fifths recorded once. Study-wide findings and caveats: Clones arising from infection and from vaccination showed marked clonal contraction late after vaccination.

This specimen was CD4+ T cells from PBMCs cultured with HCoV-OC43 spike peptides, taken after COVID-19 vaccination. Subset described: HCoV-OC43 spike overlapping peptide pool stimulation. The chain has TRBV27 and TRBJ1-2; 10 nucleotides match TRBD1. This TCR was sampled from a human donor who received a COVID-19 vaccine. The CDR3 DNA is TGTGCCAGCAGTTGGACAGGGGGCTATGGCTACACCTTC. This encodes CASSWTGGYGYTF.